This TCR beta chain was retrieved from a study of blood T cell repertoires in COVID-19. Overall study: The study drew acute and convalescent COVID-19 samples from the United States, Italy and Spain. PBMCs, B-cell-depleted T cells, or T cells provided the cDNA or gDNA that made up the material.

This CDR3 has 15 residues. From germline, CDR1 is SGHTS and CDR2 YDEGEE. Trimming left V 2 bases short and J 1 base short, with 10 bases between. TCRdb's copy holds only in-frame clones and misses some; the assay was immunoSEQ multiplex PCR. The sample yields about 480,000 clones, around 90% seen once. This receptor was identified in a woman between 18 and 30 years old with acute COVID-19. Specimen: PBMCs or T cells enriched from blood (not recorded which). V gene TRBV5-8 combines with J gene TRBJ1-5, with D uncertain. The chain's CDR3 is CASSFRTGSNQPQHF. DNA for the CDR3: TGTGCCAGCAGCTTTCGGACTGGGAGCAATCAGCCCCAGCATTTT.